This T cell receptor beta chain was observed in a study of patients and donors after allogeneic stem cell transplantation. This clonotype was counted between two and nine times. TCRdb reprocessed the RT-PCR reads via MiXCR and lists one record per CDR3 protein. The table shows hundreds of thousands of distinct CDR3 sequences, with approximately 16% occurring only once. Germline V gives CDR1 MNHEY, CDR2 SVGAGI. The CDR3 length is 12 residues. Trimming cost V 6 bases and J 4 bases, with 10 bases left between them. The material sequenced was blood, either unsorted or a sorted T cell fraction (not recorded which). This sequence joins TRBV6-5 and TRBJ2-7; D might be TRBD2 (6 bases). This TCR came from a human donor who was either an allogeneic HSCT recipient or a stem cell or donor lymphocyte infusion donor (not recorded which). It is not recorded whose cells these are; they may come from a transplant donor. The DNA of the CDR3 is TGTGCCAGCAGGGGACGGGAGTACGAGCAGTACTTC. Its protein is CASRGREYEQYF.